Listed below are T cell receptor beta chains from one sample, sequenced in a study of blood T cell repertoires in COVID-19. The repertoire was sequenced with immunoSEQ multiplex PCR; TCRdb's copy has only in-frame clones and lacks some. The sample consists of 200,000 to 250,000 clones, around 82% of them appearing once. Sequencing was done on a sample of peripheral blood. Every receptor here comes from a woman of 80 years or more with acute or convalescent COVID-19. CDR3s include the opening cysteine and the closing phenylalanine or tryptophan. The D gene is left open where the match is weak. For some rows the clone size is stated as once, few or many, or as a class when expanded; others skip it.

TRBV4-2	.	TRBJ1-2	12	.	CASSSTGYGYTF	TGTGCCAGCAGCTCCACAGGCTATGGCTACACCTTC
TRBV27	.	TRBJ1-4	17	TRBD1	CASSSGGGSRPNEKLFF	TGTGCCAGCAGTTCAGGGGGCGGATCTCGCCCTAATGAAAAACTGTTTTTT
TRBV7-2	.	TRBJ2-1	15	.	CASSLASRSYNEQFF	TGTGCCAGCAGCTTAGCATCCCGCTCCTACAATGAGCAGTTCTTC
TRBV3-1/TRBV3-2	few	TRBJ1-1	13	TRBD1	CASSPSQGGVAFF	TGTGCCAGCAGCCCATCACAGGGGGGTGTGGCTTTCTTT
TRBV6-2/TRBV6-3	.	TRBJ2-7	14	TRBD1	CASSSFGQGRGQYF	TGTGCCAGCAGTTCCTTCGGACAGGGCAGAGGGCAGTACTTC
TRBV18	.	TRBJ2-2	15	.	CASSLGLSNTGELFF	TGTGCCAGCTCACTGGGACTTTCGAACACCGGGGAGCTGTTTTTT
TRBV13	.	TRBJ2-1	15	TRBD2	CASSSRDYSYNEQFF	TGTGCCAGCAGCTCCCGGGACTACTCCTACAATGAGCAGTTCTTC
TRBV6-5	.	TRBJ1-5	15	TRBD1	CASGSGQVSNQPQHF	TGTGCCAGCGGATCGGGACAGGTGAGCAATCAGCCCCAGCATTTT
TRBV6-1	.	TRBJ2-7	17	.	CASSERGGGRGWREQYF	TGTGCCAGCAGTGAACGCGGGGGAGGTAGGGGGTGGCGCGAGCAGTACTTC
TRBV19	.	TRBJ2-7	13	TRBD1	CASRDRGSYEQYF	TGTGCCAGTAGGGACAGGGGTTCCTACGAGCAGTACTTC
TRBV6-2/TRBV6-3	.	TRBJ1-2	13	.	CASSPGINYGYTF	TGTGCCAGCAGTCCCGGGATTAACTATGGCTACACCTTC
TRBV27	.	TRBJ1-5	15	TRBD1	CASSLGTGVNQPQHF	TGTGCCAGCAGTCTCGGGACAGGGGTGAATCAGCCCCAGCATTTT
TRBV2	.	TRBJ1-1	12	.	CARFDGGAEAFF	TGTGCCAGGTTCGATGGGGGGGCTGAAGCTTTCTTT
TRBV2	.	TRBJ1-2	14	.	CASSAGRGWGGYTF	TGTGCCAGCAGTGCCGGCAGGGGATGGGGTGGCTACACCTTC
TRBV6-5	.	TRBJ1-5	14	.	CASRGQGHNQPQHF	TGTGCCAGCAGGGGGCAGGGGCACAATCAGCCCCAGCATTTT
TRBV7-9	once	TRBJ2-7	13	.	CASSPGQTKEQYF	TGTGCCAGCAGCCCCGGACAGACTAAGGAGCAGTACTTC
TRBV21-1	.	TRBJ2-2	20	.	CASSKSGEVKRGGHTGELFF	TGTGCCAGCAGCAAATCAGGGGAGGTAAAGCGGGGGGGCCACACCGGGGAGCTGTTTTTT
TRBV7-3	.	TRBJ1-5	15	TRBD1	CASSLTQGASQPQHF	TGTGCCAGCAGCTTAACCCAGGGGGCTAGTCAGCCCCAGCATTTT
TRBV12-5	few	TRBJ1-6	17	.	CASGLVLGRTYNSPLHF	TGTGCTAGTGGTTTGGTACTGGGCAGGACTTATAATTCACCCCTCCACTTT
TRBV21-1	.	TRBJ2-3	15	.	CASTPDRDATDTQYF	TGTGCCAGCACGCCGGACAGGGACGCCACAGATACGCAGTATTTT
TRBV11-3	few	TRBJ1-1	13	.	CASGVLGQTEAFF	TGTGCCAGCGGCGTCCTGGGGCAAACTGAAGCTTTCTTT
TRBV6-1	once	TRBJ2-3	16	TRBD2	CASSEGNAGGLDTQYF	TGTGCCAGCAGTGAAGGGAACGCGGGGGGGCTTGATACGCAGTATTTT